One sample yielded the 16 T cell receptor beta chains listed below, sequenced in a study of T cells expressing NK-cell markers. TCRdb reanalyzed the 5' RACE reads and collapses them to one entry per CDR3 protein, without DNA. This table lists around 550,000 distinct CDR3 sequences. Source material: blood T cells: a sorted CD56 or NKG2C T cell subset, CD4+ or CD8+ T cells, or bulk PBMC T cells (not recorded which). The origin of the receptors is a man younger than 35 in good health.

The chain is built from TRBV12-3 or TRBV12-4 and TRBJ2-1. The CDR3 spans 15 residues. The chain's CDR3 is CASSWVRAPYNEQFF.

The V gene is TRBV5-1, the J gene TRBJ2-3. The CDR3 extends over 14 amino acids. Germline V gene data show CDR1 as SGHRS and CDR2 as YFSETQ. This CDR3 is CASSLVSVTDTQYF.

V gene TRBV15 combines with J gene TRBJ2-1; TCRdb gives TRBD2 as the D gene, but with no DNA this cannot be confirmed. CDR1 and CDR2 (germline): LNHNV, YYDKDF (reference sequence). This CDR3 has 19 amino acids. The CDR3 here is CATSREQRESRAAYNEQFF.

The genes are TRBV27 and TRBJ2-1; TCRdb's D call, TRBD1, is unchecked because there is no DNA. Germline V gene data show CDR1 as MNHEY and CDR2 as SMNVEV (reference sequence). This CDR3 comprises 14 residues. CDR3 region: CASSLSAGNNEQFF.

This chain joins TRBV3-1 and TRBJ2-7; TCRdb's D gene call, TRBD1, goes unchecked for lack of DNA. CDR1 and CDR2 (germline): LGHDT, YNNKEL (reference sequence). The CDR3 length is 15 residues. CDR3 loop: CASSQTRDRPGEQYF.

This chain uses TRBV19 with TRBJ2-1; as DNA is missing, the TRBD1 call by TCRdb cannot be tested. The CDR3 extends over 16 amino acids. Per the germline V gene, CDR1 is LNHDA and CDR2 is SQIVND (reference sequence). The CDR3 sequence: CASSMRGGTDYNEQFF.

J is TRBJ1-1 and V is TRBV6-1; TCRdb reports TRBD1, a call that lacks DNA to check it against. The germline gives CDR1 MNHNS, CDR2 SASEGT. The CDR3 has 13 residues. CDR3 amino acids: CASSSARGSEAFF.

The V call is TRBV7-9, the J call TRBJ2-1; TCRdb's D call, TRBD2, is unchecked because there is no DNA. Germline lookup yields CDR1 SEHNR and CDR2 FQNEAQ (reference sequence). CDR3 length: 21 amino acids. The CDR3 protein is CASSIRQGLGTGGPSYNEQFF. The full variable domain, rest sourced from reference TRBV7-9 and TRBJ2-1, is DTGVSQNPRHKITKRGQNVTFRCDPISEHNRLYWYRQTLGQGPEFLTYFQNEAQLEKSRLLSDRFSAERPKGSFSTLEIQRTEQGDSAMYLCASSIRQGLGTGGPSYNEQFFGPGTRLTVL.

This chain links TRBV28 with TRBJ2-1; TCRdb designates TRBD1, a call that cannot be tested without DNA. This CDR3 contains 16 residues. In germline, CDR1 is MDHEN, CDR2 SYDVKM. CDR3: CASSWGAAGVHNEQFF. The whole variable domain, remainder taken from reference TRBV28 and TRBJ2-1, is DVKVTQSSRYLVKRTGEKVFLECVQDMDHENMFWYRQDPGLGLRLIYFSYDVKMKEKGDIPEGYSVSREKKERFSLILESASTNQTSMYLCASSWGAAGVHNEQFFGPGTRLTVL.

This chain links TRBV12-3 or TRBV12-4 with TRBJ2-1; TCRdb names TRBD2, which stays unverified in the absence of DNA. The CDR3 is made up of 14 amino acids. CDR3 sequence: CASSLRTGLNEQFF.

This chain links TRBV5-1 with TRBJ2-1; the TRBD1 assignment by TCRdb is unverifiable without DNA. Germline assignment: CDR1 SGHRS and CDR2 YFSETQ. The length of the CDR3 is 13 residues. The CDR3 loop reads CASSLDRDREPFF.

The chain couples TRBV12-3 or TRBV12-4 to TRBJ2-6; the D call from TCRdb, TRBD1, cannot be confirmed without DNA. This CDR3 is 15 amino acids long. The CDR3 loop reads CASSPPPAGANVLTF.

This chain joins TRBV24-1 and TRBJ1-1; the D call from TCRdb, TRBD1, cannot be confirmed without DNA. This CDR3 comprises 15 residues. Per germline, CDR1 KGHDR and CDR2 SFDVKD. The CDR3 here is CATRADRGPYTEAFF.

CDR3 region: CASSLALGRARQPQHF. This chain links TRBV12-3 or TRBV12-4 with TRBJ1-5. The CDR3 length is 16 residues.

The CDR3 spells CASSFRDVAKTQYF. V gene TRBV12-3 or TRBV12-4 combines with J gene TRBJ2-5; the D call of TRBD1 rests on TCRdb alone, since no DNA is present to check it. This CDR3 contains 14 residues.

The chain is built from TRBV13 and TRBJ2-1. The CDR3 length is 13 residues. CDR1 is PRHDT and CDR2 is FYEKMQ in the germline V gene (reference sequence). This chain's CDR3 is CASSLSVGIEQFF.